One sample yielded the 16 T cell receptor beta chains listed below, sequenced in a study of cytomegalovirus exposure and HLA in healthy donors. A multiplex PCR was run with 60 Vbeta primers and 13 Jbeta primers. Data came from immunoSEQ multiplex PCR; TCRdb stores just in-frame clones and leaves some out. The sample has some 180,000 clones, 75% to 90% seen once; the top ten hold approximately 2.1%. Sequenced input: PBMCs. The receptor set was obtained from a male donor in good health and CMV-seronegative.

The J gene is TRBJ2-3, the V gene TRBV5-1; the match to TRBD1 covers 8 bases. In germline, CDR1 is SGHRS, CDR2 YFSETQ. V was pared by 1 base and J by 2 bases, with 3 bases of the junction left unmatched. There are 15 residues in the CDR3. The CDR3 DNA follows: TGCGCCAGCAGCTTGATGGGACAGGACACAGATACGCAGTATTTT. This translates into CASSLMGQDTDTQYF.

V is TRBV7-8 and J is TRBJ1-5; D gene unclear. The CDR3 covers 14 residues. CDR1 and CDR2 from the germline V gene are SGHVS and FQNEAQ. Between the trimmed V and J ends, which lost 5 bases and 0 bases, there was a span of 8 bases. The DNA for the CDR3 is TGTGCCAGCAGCAACAGAATTAGCAATCAGCCCCAGCATTTT. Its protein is CASSNRISNQPQHF.

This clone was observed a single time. DNA of the CDR3: TGTGCCAGCAGCTTAGTCGGCAGGTTGAACACTGAAGCTTTCTTT. It specifies CASSLVGRLNTEAFF. The chain couples TRBV11-2 to TRBJ1-1; D call uncertain. The germline V gene encodes CDR1 SGHAT and CDR2 FQNNGV. Between the trimmed V and J ends, which lost 1 base and 0 bases, there was a span of 9 bases. This CDR3 is 15 amino acids long.

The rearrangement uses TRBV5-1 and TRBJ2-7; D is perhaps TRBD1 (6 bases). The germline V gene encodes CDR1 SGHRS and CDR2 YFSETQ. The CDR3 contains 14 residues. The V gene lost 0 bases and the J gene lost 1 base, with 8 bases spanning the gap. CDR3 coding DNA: TGCGCCAGCAGCTTGGTTCAGGGGTCCTACGAGCAGTACTTC. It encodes CASSLVQGSYEQYF.

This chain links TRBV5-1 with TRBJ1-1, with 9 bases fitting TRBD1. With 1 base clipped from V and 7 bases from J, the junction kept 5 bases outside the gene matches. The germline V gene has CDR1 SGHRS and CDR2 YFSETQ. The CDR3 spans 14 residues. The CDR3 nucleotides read TGCGCCAGCAGCTTGAGACAGGGGGTTTTTGAAGCTTTCTTT. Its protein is CASSLRQGVFEAFF.

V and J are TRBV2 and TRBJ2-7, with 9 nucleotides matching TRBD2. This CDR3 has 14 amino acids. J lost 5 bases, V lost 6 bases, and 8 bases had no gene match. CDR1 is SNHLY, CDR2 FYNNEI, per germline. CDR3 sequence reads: CASRGGLAYDEQYF. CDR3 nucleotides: TGTGCCAGCAGGGGGGGACTAGCTTACGACGAGCAGTACTTC. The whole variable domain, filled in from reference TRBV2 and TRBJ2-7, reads EPEVTQTPSHQVTQMGQEVILRCVPISNHLYFYWYRQILGQKVEFLVSFYNNEISEKSEIFDDQFSVERPDGSNFTLKIRSTKLEDSAMYFCASRGGLAYDEQYFGPGTRLTVT.

CDR3: CASSLFSGQGSEKLFF. CDR3 in DNA: TGCGCCAGCAGCTTGTTTTCGGGACAAGGTAGTGAAAAACTGTTTTTT. The V and J genes are TRBV5-1 and TRBJ1-4; D may be TRBD1 (6 bases). Germline V gene sequence: CDR1 SGHRS, CDR2 YFSETQ. V lost 1 base and J lost 7, with 17 bases in between. The CDR3 spans 16 residues.

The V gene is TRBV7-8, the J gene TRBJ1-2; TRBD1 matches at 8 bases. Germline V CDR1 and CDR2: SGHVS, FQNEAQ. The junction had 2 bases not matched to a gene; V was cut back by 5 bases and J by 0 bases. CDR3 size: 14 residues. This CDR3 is CASSRTGPNYGYTF. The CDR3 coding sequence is TGTGCCAGCAGCCGGACAGGGCCTAACTATGGCTACACCTTC.

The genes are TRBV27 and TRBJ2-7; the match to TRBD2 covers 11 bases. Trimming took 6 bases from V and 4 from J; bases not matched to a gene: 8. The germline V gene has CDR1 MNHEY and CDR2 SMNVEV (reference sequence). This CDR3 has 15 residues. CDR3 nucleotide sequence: TGTGCCAGCAGGCCCCTAGCGGGGGGTCGGTACGAGCAGTACTTC. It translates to CASRPLAGGRYEQYF.

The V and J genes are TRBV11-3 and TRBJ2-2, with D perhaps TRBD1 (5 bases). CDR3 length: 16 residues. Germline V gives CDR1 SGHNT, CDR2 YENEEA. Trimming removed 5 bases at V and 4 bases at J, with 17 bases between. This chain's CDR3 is CASSLNTGHPTGELFF. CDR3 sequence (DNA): TGTGCCAGCAGCCTCAACACTGGACACCCCACCGGGGAGCTGTTTTTT.

The CDR3 here is CASSESHYGYTF. The DNA of the CDR3 is TGCGCCAGCAGTGAGTCTCACTATGGCTACACCTTC. The chain uses TRBV5-1 and TRBJ1-2; no definite D call. The V gene's germline CDR1 is SGHRS and CDR2 YFSETQ. CDR3 length: 12 residues. V lost 5 bases and J 3 bases, leaving 8 bases between the germline ends.

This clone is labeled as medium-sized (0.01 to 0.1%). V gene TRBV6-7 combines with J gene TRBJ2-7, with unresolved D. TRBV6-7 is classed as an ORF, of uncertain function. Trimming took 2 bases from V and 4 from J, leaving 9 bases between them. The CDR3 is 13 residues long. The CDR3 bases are TGTGCCAGCAGTTACCTCCACTCGTACGAGCAGTACTTC. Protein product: CASSYLHSYEQYF.

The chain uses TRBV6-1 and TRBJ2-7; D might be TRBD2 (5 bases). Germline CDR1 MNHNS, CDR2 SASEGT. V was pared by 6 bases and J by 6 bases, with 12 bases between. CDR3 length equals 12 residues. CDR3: CASSRGTSEQYF. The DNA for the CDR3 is TGTGCCAGCAGCCGGGGAACGAGCGAGCAGTACTTC.

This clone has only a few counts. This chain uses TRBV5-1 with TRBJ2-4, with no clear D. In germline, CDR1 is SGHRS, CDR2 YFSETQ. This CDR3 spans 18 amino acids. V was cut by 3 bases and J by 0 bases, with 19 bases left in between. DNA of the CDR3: TGCGCCAGCAGCTCCGCTCCGAACAGTGTCCTAGCCAAAAACATTCAGTACTTC. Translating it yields CASSSAPNSVLAKNIQYF.

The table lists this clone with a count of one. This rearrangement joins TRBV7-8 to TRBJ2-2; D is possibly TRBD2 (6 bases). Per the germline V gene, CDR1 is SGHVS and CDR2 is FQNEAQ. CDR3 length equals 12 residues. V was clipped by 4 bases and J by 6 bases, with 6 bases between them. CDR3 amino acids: CASSSGAGELFF. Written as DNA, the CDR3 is TGTGCCAGCAGCTCGGGAGCCGGGGAGCTGTTTTTT.

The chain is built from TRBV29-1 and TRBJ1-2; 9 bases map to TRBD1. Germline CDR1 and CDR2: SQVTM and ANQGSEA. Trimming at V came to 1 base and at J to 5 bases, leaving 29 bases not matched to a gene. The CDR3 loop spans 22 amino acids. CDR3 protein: CSVEAGLRLSQTRQGVLYGYTF. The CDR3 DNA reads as TGCAGCGTTGAAGCCGGGCTCCGTTTGTCGCAAACGAGACAGGGGGTCTTGTATGGCTACACCTTC.